These 31 T cell receptor beta chains came from one sample sequenced in a study of shared clonotypes between healthy human individuals. The assay was immunoSEQ multiplex PCR, and TCRdb's table has in-frame clones only and misses some. The table includes roughly 2,500,000 clones, over 85% detected once. The sample comprised naive CD4+ T cells from PBMCs. Indicated subset: CD45RA+ positively selected. These receptors were collected from a man between 18 and 35 years old in good health. Some clones in this sample may be carry-over from other donors' samples.

This clone occurred once. This sample also contains other DNA sequences that code for the same CDR3. CDR3 protein: CAWSTDTQYF. Here the CDR3 DNA reads TGTGCCTGGAGTACAGATACGCAGTATTTT. The V and J genes are TRBV30 and TRBJ2-3; D is ambiguous. The germline CDR1 and CDR2 sequences are GTSNPN and SVGIG (reference sequence). The V gene lost 2 bases and the J gene lost 3 bases, with 0 bases spanning the gap. The CDR3 is 10 amino acids.

This rearrangement joins TRBV10-3 to TRBJ2-7, with TRBD1 matching 8 bases. Per the germline V gene, CDR1 is ENHRY and CDR2 is SYGVKD. This CDR3 region has 15 residues. V was clipped by 4 bases and J by 8 bases; unmatched bases: 13. CDR3 DNA sequence: TGTGCCATCAGTGCGTCGACAGGGGATCGGAGTCAGCAGTACTTC. Amino acids: CAISASTGDRSQQYF.

This rearrangement joins TRBV27 to TRBJ1-5; D remains unclear. V shed 2 bases and J shed 4 bases, with 6 bases lying between them. Germline V lookup: CDR1 MNHEY, CDR2 SMNVEV (reference sequence). The CDR3 has 13 residues. CDR3 sequence reads: CASSLGQNQPQHF. The DNA of the CDR3 is TGTGCCAGCAGTTTAGGTCAAAATCAGCCCCAGCATTTT.

This chain connects TRBV28 to TRBJ2-3; 13 bases align to TRBD2. CDR1 is MDHEN and CDR2 is SYDVKM in the germline V gene. The V segment lost 8 bases and the J segment 8 bases; nucleotides outside the gene matches: 10. CDR3 size: 15 residues. CDR3 nucleotides: TGTGCCAGCCGCCCAGGACTAGCGGGGGCTGGTACGCAGTATTTT. Protein sequence: CASRPGLAGAGTQYF.

V and J are TRBV20-1 and TRBJ1-1; possible D gene TRBD1, 5 bases. This CDR3 is built from 11 residues. The germline CDR1 and CDR2 sequences are DFQATT and SNEGSKA (reference sequence). V was shortened by 3 bases and J by 7 bases, with 9 bases between the two germline ends. This CDR3 reads CSASLRGEAFF. The CDR3 DNA is TGCAGTGCTAGTCTGAGGGGTGAAGCTTTCTTT.

On this clone: This may stem from a read error, because a much larger clone lies one nucleotide away. Other DNA sequences in the sample encode the same CDR3. The rearrangement joins TRBV27 to TRBJ2-5; D is ambiguous. V was trimmed by 4 bases and J by 3 bases, leaving 3 bases between them. Germline V gives CDR1 MNHEY, CDR2 SMNVEV (reference sequence). The CDR3 runs 11 residues. CDR3 region: CASSSEETQYF. In DNA, the CDR3 is TGTGCCAGCAGTTCGGAAGAGACCCAGTACTTC.

The CDR3 sequence is CASSLLTTGGGNQPQHF. CDR3 in DNA: TGTGCCAGCTCACTACTAACGACAGGGGGAGGCAATCAGCCCCAGCATTTT. The chain uses TRBV18 and TRBJ1-5, with 9 bases aligning to TRBD1. CDR1 is KGHSH and CDR2 is LQKENI in the germline V gene. The junction had 9 bases not matched to a gene; V was cut back by 4 bases and J by 2 bases. This CDR3 region has 17 residues. Drawing the rest from reference TRBV18 and TRBJ1-5, the complete variable domain is NAGVMQNPRHLVRRRGQEARLRCSPMKGHSHVYWYRQLPEEGLKFMVYLQKENIIDESGMPKERFSAEFPKEGPSILRIQQVVRGDSAAYFCASSLLTTGGGNQPQHFGDGTRLSIL.

The chain has TRBV28 and TRBJ2-7, with D possibly being TRBD1 or TRBD2 (5 bases each). V was trimmed by 3 bases and J by 0 bases, leaving 12 bases between them. The CDR3 totals 15 residues. CDR1 and CDR2 (germline): MDHEN, SYDVKM. CDR3 loop: CASSFWGSLSYEQYF. For the CDR3, the DNA is TGTGCCAGCAGTTTCTGGGGGTCCCTCTCCTACGAGCAGTACTTC.

The J gene is TRBJ2-1, the V gene TRBV5-1; possibly TRBD1 for D (6 bases). Germline loops: CDR1 SGHRS, CDR2 YFSETQ. The germline V and J ends were trimmed by 1 base and 6 bases, with 11 bases remaining between them. CDR3 length: 14 amino acids. The CDR3 protein is CASSLPRGGNEQFF. As DNA, the CDR3 is TGCGCCAGCAGCTTGCCCAGGGGCGGCAATGAGCAGTTCTTC.

This clone was detected once. The rearrangement uses TRBV25-1 and TRBJ2-1; 14 bases are shared with TRBD2. J was trimmed by 6 bases and V by 7 bases; bases with no gene match: 8. CDR1 MGHDK and CDR2 SYGVNS come from the germline V gene. The CDR3 runs to 16 residues. The CDR3: CASTRRLAGGSNEQFF. CDR3 nucleotide sequence: TGTGCCAGCACCCGCAGACTAGCGGGAGGGAGCAATGAGCAGTTCTTC.

The rearrangement joins TRBV6-6 to TRBJ2-1; 10 positions agree with TRBD1. The CDR3 contains 15 residues. In germline, CDR1 is MNHNY, CDR2 SVGAGI (reference sequence). The V gene end was trimmed by 6 bases and the J gene end by 6 bases; junction bases not matched to a gene: 8. The CDR3 DNA sequence: TGTGCCAGCAGCGACCGGGACAGGGGTCCCAATGAGCAGTTCTTC. Translating it yields CASSDRDRGPNEQFF.

This rearrangement joins TRBV7-6 to TRBJ1-1, with 8 bases fitting TRBD1. This CDR3 is 13 amino acids long. The V gene's germline CDR1 is SGHVS and CDR2 FNYEAQ. The J segment lost 9 bases and the V segment lost 5 bases, leaving 8 bases of the junction unmatched. The CDR3: CASSVQDRGKAFF. CDR3 in DNA: TGTGCCAGCAGCGTACAAGACAGGGGTAAAGCTTTCTTT.

J is TRBJ2-1 and V is TRBV13; maybe TRBD2 (6 bases). V was pared by 3 bases and J by 3 bases, with 21 bases between. Germline-derived CDR1 and CDR2 are PRHDT and FYEKMQ (reference sequence). The CDR3 spans 18 residues. The CDR3 DNA follows: TGTGCCAGCAGCTTCGTAATATTAGCGGCAGGGAGCTACAATGAGCAGTTCTTC. Translated: CASSFVILAAGSYNEQFF.

The genes are TRBV7-9 and TRBJ1-1; D is perhaps TRBD1 (5 bases). The CDR3 length is 15 residues. Deletions cut 5 bases from V and 4 bases from J, with 17 bases between. Germline lookup yields CDR1 SEHNR and CDR2 FQNEAQ (reference sequence). In nucleotides, the CDR3 is TGTGCCAGCAGCGCCCCCGACGGGGGGATCACTGAAGCTTTCTTT. This translates into CASSAPDGGITEAFF.

V and J are TRBV5-1 and TRBJ1-3; TRBD1 agrees at 7 bases. With V trimmed by 2 bases and J by 0 bases, 5 bases remained unmatched. The CDR3 is 16 amino acids. Germline values: CDR1 SGHRS, CDR2 YFSETQ. The CDR3 nucleotides read TGCGCCAGCAGCTTCGACAGGGCTGGCTCTGGAAACACCATATATTTT. Encoded protein: CASSFDRAGSGNTIYF.

The V and J genes are TRBV19 and TRBJ2-5, with 12 bases that match TRBD1. The V gene end was trimmed by 9 bases and the J gene end by 5 bases; junction bases not matched to a gene: 7. The CDR3 runs to 14 residues. Germline CDR1 is LNHDA and CDR2 is SQIVND (reference sequence). The CDR3, as DNA: TGTGCCAGCACCGGGACAGGGGGCTACGAGACCCAGTACTTC. It yields the protein CASTGTGGYETQYF.

This chain uses TRBV15 with TRBJ2-7, with 10 bases fitting TRBD2. Germline V lookup: CDR1 LNHNV, CDR2 YYDKDF (reference sequence). With 6 bases clipped from V and 4 bases from J, the junction kept 9 bases outside the gene matches. CDR3 length: 15 amino acids. CDR3 DNA: TGTGCCACCAGTTTCGGGACTAGCGCGGATTACGAGCAGTACTTC. Translating gives CATSFGTSADYEQYF.

To note about this clone: This CDR3 is also generated by other DNA sequences in the sample. J is TRBJ2-5 and V is TRBV5-1, with TRBD1 matching over 10 bases. The CDR3 consists of 15 residues. V shed 0 bases, J shed 3 bases, and the junction held 2 bases outside the gene matches. Germline V CDR1 and CDR2: SGHRS, YFSETQ. CDR3 in DNA: TGCGCCAGCAGCTTGGTAGGGACAGGGGAAGAGACCCAGTACTTC. Translated: CASSLVGTGEETQYF.

The sample holds a few counts of this clone. The CDR3 is CAWRGQGDTEAFF. DNA of the CDR3: TGTGCCTGGAGGGGACAGGGCGACACTGAAGCTTTCTTT. The V gene is TRBV30, the J gene TRBJ1-1; 9 nucleotides match TRBD1. The CDR3 extends over 13 amino acids. Per the germline V gene, CDR1 is GTSNPN and CDR2 is SVGIG (reference sequence). V shed 3 bases and J 3 bases; nucleotides not matched to a gene: 2.

The J gene is TRBJ1-4, the V gene TRBV5-4; D not certain. This CDR3 is built from 14 residues. Germline CDR1 and CDR2: SGHNT and YYREEE (reference sequence). V was pared by 4 bases and J by 4 bases, with 11 bases between. The CDR3, as DNA: TGTGCCAGCAGCCCGAATCGGTATAATGAAAAACTGTTTTTT. This gives the protein CASSPNRYNEKLFF.

The rearrangement uses TRBV5-4 and TRBJ2-3; 7 nucleotides agree with TRBD2. The J segment lost 5 bases and the V segment lost 1 base, leaving 16 bases of the junction unmatched. CDR1 and CDR2 (germline): SGHNT, YYREEE (reference sequence). CDR3 length: 18 residues. The CDR3 DNA sequence: TGTGCCAGCAGCTTGAATTCTCGCGGGAGAGGCTTCGAAGATACGCAGTATTTT. It is translated as CASSLNSRGRGFEDTQYF.

J is TRBJ2-5 and V is TRBV4-2; TRBD2 matches 12 bases. V lost 3 bases, J lost 4 bases, and 6 bases stayed unmatched. The CDR3 is made up of 16 amino acids. Looked up from germline, CDR1 is LGHNA and CDR2 is YNFKEQ. Here the CDR3 DNA reads TGTGCCAGCAGCCAGCCGCTAGCGGGAGGGGGAGAGACCCAGTACTTC. It specifies CASSQPLAGGGETQYF.

V is TRBV5-1 and J is TRBJ2-6; D might be TRBD1 (5 bases). Trimming cost V 6 bases and J 0 bases, with 13 bases left between them. Germline CDR1 SGHRS, CDR2 YFSETQ. The CDR3 is 16 amino acids. In nucleotides, the CDR3 is TGCGCCAGCACCCAAGGGGTCCACTCTGGGGCCAACGTCCTGACTTTC. This sequence encodes CASTQGVHSGANVLTF.

This clone has only one observation. The V call is TRBV7-2, the J call TRBJ2-1; D may match TRBD1 or TRBD2 (5 bases each). Trimming pared 5 bases from V and 14 bases from J, leaving 16 bases between. Germline V gives CDR1 SGHTA, CDR2 FQGNSA. This CDR3 region has 12 residues. CDR3: CASSLLRGLEFF. The CDR3 DNA follows: TGTGCCAGCAGCCTCCTGAGGGGATTGGAGTTCTTC.

The rearrangement joins TRBV5-1 to TRBJ2-7; 7 bases are shared with TRBD1. The V and J ends lost 0 bases and 3 bases, in that order; junction bases with no gene match: 9. The germline V gene encodes CDR1 SGHRS and CDR2 YFSETQ. This CDR3 has 16 amino acids. CDR3 in DNA: TGCGCCAGCAGCTTGGTGCCACCGGGACAGATCTACGAGCAGTACTTC. As protein: CASSLVPPGQIYEQYF.

V usage is TRBV5-1 and J usage is TRBJ2-1; D ambiguous. V shed 2 bases and J shed 1 base, with 4 bases lying between them. The length of the CDR3 is 13 residues. Germline CDR1 and CDR2: SGHRS and YFSETQ. The chain's CDR3 is CASSLQSYNEQFF. The CDR3 region has the DNA TGCGCCAGCAGCTTACAGTCCTACAATGAGCAGTTCTTC.

This chain joins TRBV7-6 and TRBJ2-7; 8 positions match TRBD2. This CDR3 comprises 17 residues. Losses at the gene ends were 4 bases for V and 1 base for J; bases not matched to a gene: 12. CDR1 and CDR2 (germline): SGHVS, FNYEAQ. The CDR3 DNA reads TGTGCCAGCAGCTCCAATAGCGGGGCCGGGGGGTCCTACGAGCAGTACTTC. This codes for CASSSNSGAGGSYEQYF.

Points on this clone: Other DNA sequences from this sample encode an identical CDR3 as well. This chain uses TRBV5-1 with TRBJ2-1, with 9 bases that match TRBD2. This CDR3 contains 16 residues. The V gene end was trimmed by 2 bases and the J gene end by 0 bases; junction bases not matched to a gene: 3. Germline V gene data show CDR1 as SGHRS and CDR2 as YFSETQ. The CDR3 is CASSLAGGRSYNEQFF. Here the CDR3 DNA reads TGCGCCAGCAGCTTAGCGGGAGGCCGCTCCTACAATGAGCAGTTCTTC.

V and J are TRBV21-1 and TRBJ2-1. TRBV21-1 is annotated as a pseudogene. This CDR3 comprises 13 residues. The CDR3 DNA reads TGTGCCAGCATCGAAGGAGGGGGACATGAGCAGTTCTTC. This gives the protein CASIEGGGHEQFF.

A remark on this clone: Other DNA sequences within the sample encode an identical CDR3. The chain couples TRBV5-1 to TRBJ1-2; TRBD1 matches 8 bases. This CDR3 has 15 residues. Germline values: CDR1 SGHRS, CDR2 YFSETQ. Losses at the gene ends were 0 bases for V and 2 bases for J; bases not matched to a gene: 3. The CDR3: CASSLGAGGNYGYTF. Here the CDR3 DNA reads TGCGCCAGCAGCTTGGGGGCAGGGGGCAACTATGGCTACACCTTC.

The rearrangement uses TRBV19 and TRBJ1-6; D remains ambiguous. The CDR3 spans 13 residues. V was trimmed by 8 bases and J by 3 bases, leaving 8 bases between them. The V gene's germline CDR1 is LNHDA and CDR2 SQIVND (reference sequence). The CDR3 sequence is CASSTDYNSPLHF. CDR3 bases: TGTGCCAGTTCAACAGACTATAATTCACCCCTCCACTTT.